This TCR beta chain was observed in a study of glioma-infiltrating T cells (dated by TCRdb to 2016 to 2017). Looking at the study overall: Sequencing of TCR alpha- and beta-chain repertoires was performed on glioma tissue, on non-neoplastic brain tissue, and on matched peripheral blood mononuclear cells. To measure how far tissue and blood T-cell populations diverged, each tissue-infiltrating repertoire was compared against the peripheral blood repertoire of the same patient. The paired cohort comprised three low-grade glioma patients, 8 or 9 primary glioblastoma patients and three non-glioma patients contributing non-neoplastic brain tissue.

The full study reports these points: Very few CDR3 sequences were found to be shared between tissue and blood, and this scarcity was attributed to high CDR3 diversity and limited sampling. Small numbers underpinned the group comparisons: 8 or 9 glioblastoma patients, three low-grade glioma patients and three non-neoplastic patients. VJ-independent divergence between tissue and blood was found to be below expectation in non-neoplastic patients but above expectation in all gliomas, particularly low-grade gliomas.

This clonotype was observed at least ten times. Its antigen specificity is not known. No quality values exist for individual bases; no much larger clone is one base distant. From cysteine to phenylalanine, the CDR3 is 15 amino acids long. Here the CDR3 DNA is all that survives: 45 bases in frame from base 1. CDR1 DFQATT and CDR2 SNEGSKA are derived from the germline V gene (reference sequence). From V the trimming removes 0 bases and from J it removes 7 bases, while the gene matches leave 7 bases of the junction unaccounted for. The iRepertoire nested amplicon-rescue multiplex PCR (arm-PCR) platform was used to amplify TCR alpha and beta CDR3 regions from RNA. For one-step reverse transcription and amplification, about 85-450 ng of tissue mRNA or PBMC total RNA was used as input. After bead purification, a secondary multiplex PCR added Illumina adapters, and libraries were gel-purified between 200 and 400 bp. Demultiplexing relied on internal 6-nucleotide barcodes carried by the libraries. Sequencing of libraries was performed on an Illumina MiSeq with 2x220 or 2x250 nucleotide paired-end reads. Processing in the source paper ran as follows. Paired reads were merged with FLASH 1.2.11 and aligned to the GRCh37 human genome with BWA-MEM before extracting TRA and TRB reads. For V and J assignment, an IMGT-derived reference of cassette sequences and CDR3 motifs that included pseudogenes was used. Reads were translated in three frames, and productive CDR3s were defined as those with a C...FGXG motif and no stop codons. Clonotypes were defined as unique combinations of V-J cassette pair and CDR3 amino acid sequence. Reads were filtered by Hamming distance, with the threshold set by the sequence error rate of each sample in mapped regions. Starting from the raw public reads, TCRdb applied fastp trimming at Q25, assembled clones with MiXCR and retained in-frame beta chains. Records with the same CDR3 protein are collapsed into one entry carrying the most frequent genes and DNA. The V and J calls were not made by the authors but by TCRdb's processing. The sample has 84,000 or so distinct CDR3 sequences on record, 20% to 25% of them singletons. Clones ranked in the top ten supply roughly 7% of the sample.

The receptor was derived from a human donor with low-grade glioma or glioblastoma, undergoing nonglioma brain surgery, or in good health (not recorded which). The rearranged segments are TRBV20-1 and TRBJ2-1, with TRBD2 matching 9 junction bases. Source material: glioma tissue, nonneoplastic brain tissue, or PBMCs (not recorded which). The sequenced DNA: TGCAGTGCTAGAGACGGACTAGCGAGAGAAAATGAGCAGTTCTTC. Its protein product is CSARDGLARENEQFF.